Listed below are T cell receptor beta chains from one sample, sequenced in a study of vaccination effects on CD4 cells after COVID-19. These receptors' antigens are unknown. Here immunoSEQ multiplex PCR was the method, and the copy in TCRdb shows in-frame clones only, minus some. Here the sample spans approximately 31,000 clones, approximately 72% being singletons. The source material was CD4+ T cells from PBMCs cultured with a peptide pool, sampled before COVID-19 vaccination. The receptors originated from a human donor who had a prior SARS-CoV-2 infection. The CDR3 runs from the conserved cysteine through the conserved F or W. A D gene is named only where the DNA matches it firmly. Expanded clones get a size class; other rows say once, few or many, or leave the size out.

NA NA TRBJ2-5 TRBV7-9 TGTGCCAGCAGCTCGCAAAACGACAGGACCCAGTACTTC CASSSQNDRTQYF
NA TRBD2 TRBJ2-3 TRBV7-2 TGTGCCAGCGGTATAGCGGGGGGAACAGATACGCAGTATTTT CASGIAGGTDTQYF
NA TRBD2 TRBJ2-7 TRBV11-3 TGTGCCAGCAGCTTAGCCGGACTAGCGGGAGGAGGAGAGCAGTACTTC CASSLAGLAGGGEQYF
once NA TRBJ1-5 TRBV5-8 TGTGCCAGCATAACAACCGGGCCCCGAACTTTCAATCAGCCCCAGCATTTT CASITTGPRTFNQPQHF
NA NA TRBJ2-3 TRBV20-1 TGCAGTGCTAGTCCCTCCCCAGATACGCAGTATTTT CSASPSPDTQYF
NA TRBD1 TRBJ2-7 TRBV25-1 TGTGCCAGCAGTGAGTACAGGGGGCAAGCCTCGGCGGAGCAGTACTTC CASSEYRGQASAEQYF
NA TRBD2 TRBJ2-7 TRBV7-9 TGTGCCAGCAGCTTAGGGGAGGGGTGGGTCGGGAACCGCTTC CASSLGEGWVGNRF
NA TRBD1 TRBJ2-5 TRBV2 TGTGCCAGCAGTGCTCCGGGACAGGTACAAGAGACCCAGTACTTC CASSAPGQVQETQYF
once NA TRBJ2-1 TRBV6-1 TGTGCCAGCAGTGAAGTTGACCTTCAAGATGAGCAGTTCTTC CASSEVDLQDEQFF
few NA TRBJ1-5 TRBV6-1 TGTGCCAGCAGTGAAGCGCTAGCGTATAGCAATCAGCCCCAGCATTTT CASSEALAYSNQPQHF
few NA TRBJ1-2 TRBV2 TGTGCCAGCAGTGTCTCATGGGTTCCTAACTATGGCTACACCTTC CASSVSWVPNYGYTF
NA TRBD1 TRBJ1-2 TRBV6-5 TGTGCCAGCAGCCGATACGGACAGGATAACTATGGCTACACCTTC CASSRYGQDNYGYTF
NA TRBD1 TRBJ2-4 TRBV6-2/TRBV6-3 TGTGCCAGCAGTTACCGACAGGGGTATATGGACATTCAGTACTTC CASSYRQGYMDIQYF
NA TRBD2 TRBJ2-1 TRBV5-4 TGTGCCGGGAAGCGGGGGGGCGTCACGGACAATGAGCAGTTCTTC CAGKRGGVTDNEQFF
NA NA TRBJ1-2 TRBV3-1/TRBV3-2 TGTGCCAGCAGCCAAAACGGGCTTGAAGGAACCTTC CASSQNGLEGTF
NA NA TRBJ2-1 TRBV9 TGTGCCAGCTCCCCTGGCGGCCACTACAATGAGCAGTTCTTC CASSPGGHYNEQFF